This TCR beta chain came from a study of technical replicates of blood from several donors. Germline V gene lookup returns CDR1 SNHLY and CDR2 FYNNEI. The CDR3 has 13 residues. V lost 10 bases to trimming and J lost 3 bases; unmatched junction nucleotides: 7. Clones were sequenced by immunoSEQ multiplex PCR, and TCRdb holds only the in-frame ones, with some missing. The data contain just over 75,000 clones, roughly 93% of them singletons. The chain recombines TRBV2 with TRBJ2-5; 8 bases are a match to TRBD2. The source is a human donor in good health. The sequencing input was T cells isolated from PBMCs. The DNA of the CDR3 is TGTGCCATCCACGGGACTAGAAAAGAGACCCAGTACTTC. As protein: CAIHGTRKETQYF.